Following are 20 T cell receptor beta chains from one sample sequenced in a study of PD-1 blockade in classical Hodgkin lymphoma. In every patient, relapse followed autologous stem cell transplantation, while exposure to brentuximab vedotin differed. Measured with immunoSEQ multiplex PCR; TCRdb has only the in-frame clones, and not every one. This table has 75,000 to 100,000 clones, about four fifths appearing once. The material was peripheral blood mononuclear cells (PBMCs), obtained before the second cycle of nivolumab. The receptors derive from a human donor with classical Hodgkin lymphoma.

This rearrangement joins TRBV19 to TRBJ2-1; 10 nucleotides line up with TRBD2. The CDR3 has 15 amino acids. Germline V gene sequence: CDR1 LNHDA, CDR2 SQIVND (reference sequence). V was pared by 5 bases and J by 6 bases, with 7 bases of the junction left unmatched. The CDR3 DNA sequence: TGTGCCAGTAGTGCCGGGACTAGCGTGACCAATGAGCAGTTCTTC. This encodes CASSAGTSVTNEQFF.

The chain couples TRBV30 to TRBJ2-3; TRBD1 is a possible D gene (6 bases). V dropped 3 bases and J dropped 3 bases, with 16 bases sitting between them. Germline V CDR1 and CDR2: GTSNPN, SVGIG (reference sequence). The CDR3 has 15 residues. CDR3 loop: CAWSVGGPRTDTQYF. DNA of the CDR3: TGTGCCTGGAGCGTAGGGGGACCCCGGACAGATACGCAGTATTTT. Full variable domain (remainder filled in from reference TRBV30 and TRBJ2-3): SQTIHQWPATLVQPVGSPLSLECTVEGTSNPNLYWYRQAAGRGLQLLFYSVGIGQISSEVPQNLSASRPQDRQFILSSKKLLLSDSGFYLCAWSVGGPRTDTQYFGPGTRLTVL.

This chain joins TRBV19 and TRBJ1-1; D may be TRBD1 (5 bases). The CDR3 loop spans 15 amino acids. Germline lookup yields CDR1 LNHDA and CDR2 SQIVND (reference sequence). Trimming took off 6 bases at V and 4 bases at J, with 18 bases between the two ends. The CDR3 is CASRTTGGGGTEAFF. The CDR3 DNA reads TGTGCCAGTAGGACCACAGGAGGCGGTGGCACTGAAGCTTTCTTT.

This clone was seen once. This chain uses TRBV5-5 with TRBJ1-4; D gene unclear. The germline V and J ends were trimmed by 2 bases and 5 bases, with 13 bases remaining between them. The length of the CDR3 is 15 residues. From germline, CDR1 is SGHKS and CDR2 YYEKEE (reference sequence). The CDR3, as DNA: TGTGCCAGCAGCTTCATTGGGCAAATAAATGAAAAACTGTTTTTT. It yields the protein CASSFIGQINEKLFF.

V usage is TRBV10-3 and J usage is TRBJ2-1; 9 nucleotides match TRBD1. V shed 7 bases, J shed 4 bases, and the junction held 5 bases outside the gene matches. Germline CDR1 ENHRY, CDR2 SYGVKD. CDR3 length: 14 amino acids. The CDR3 loop reads CAINPGTGYNEQFF. The CDR3 coding sequence is TGTGCCATCAATCCCGGGACAGGGTACAATGAGCAGTTCTTC.

The chain carries TRBV5-5 and TRBJ2-2, with D perhaps TRBD2 (6 bases). Germline V CDR1 and CDR2: SGHKS, YYEKEE (reference sequence). V was pared by 1 base and J by 0 bases, with 10 bases between. The CDR3 length is 16 residues. The CDR3 region is CASSLYGTANTGELFF. Here the CDR3 DNA reads TGTGCCAGCAGCTTGTACGGGACTGCGAACACCGGGGAGCTGTTTTTT.

The V gene is TRBV18, the J gene TRBJ2-3, with 9 positions matching TRBD2. CDR3 length equals 17 residues. The germline V gene encodes CDR1 KGHSH and CDR2 LQKENI. J gave up 0 bases and V 2 bases, and 6 bases lay outside the gene matches. The CDR3 reads CASSPRIAGASTDTQYF. The CDR3 bases are TGTGCCAGCTCACCAAGAATAGCGGGAGCTAGCACAGATACGCAGTATTTT.

CDR3: CASSYCWDRGRRTGELFF. CDR3 nucleotide sequence: TGTGCCAGCAGTTATTGTTGGGACAGGGGGCGGCGGACCGGGGAGCTGTTTTTT. The J gene is TRBJ2-2, the V gene TRBV6-8; 12 bases are shared with TRBD1. The V and J ends lost 3 bases and 5 bases, in that order; junction bases with no gene match: 10. The CDR3 length is 18 residues. CDR1 is MNHGY, CDR2 SAAAGT, per germline.

The chain employs TRBV21-1 and TRBJ2-3. TRBV21-1 is noted as a pseudogene. The CDR3 spans 15 residues. As DNA, the CDR3 is TGTGCCAAAGCCGGATTGGTGGAAAGCACAGATACGCAGTATTTT. This encodes CAKAGLVESTDTQYF.

V and J are TRBV6-6 and TRBJ2-7; TRBD2 aligns across 10 bases. The CDR3 contains 16 residues. V was pared by 4 bases and J by 6 bases, with 12 bases of the junction left unmatched. Germline CDR1 and CDR2: MNHNY and SVGAGI (reference sequence). The CDR3 DNA follows: TGTGCCAGCAGTTGGGGCCCAGCGGGAGGGCCAGCCGAGCAGTACTTC. Translation: CASSWGPAGGPAEQYF.

The chain carries TRBV29-1 and TRBJ2-5; D call uncertain. The CDR3 is 13 residues long. Trimming left V 2 bases short and J 6 bases short, with 13 bases between. Germline CDR1 reads SQVTM; CDR2 reads ANQGSEA. CDR3 protein: CSVETAQRQTQYF. DNA of the CDR3: TGCAGCGTTGAAACGGCCCAGAGACAGACCCAGTACTTC.

This clone was found once. The chain links TRBV4-1 to TRBJ1-1; D is undetermined. The V gene's germline CDR1 is MGHRA and CDR2 YSYEKL. The CDR3 has 15 amino acids. V lost 1 base to trimming and J lost 6 bases, with 15 bases between them. CDR3 amino acids: CASSQALRGSAEAFF. For the CDR3, the DNA is TGCGCCAGCAGCCAAGCTCTCCGGGGAAGCGCTGAAGCTTTCTTT.

This clone was seen once. The rearrangement joins TRBV10-3 to TRBJ2-7; 8 bases align to TRBD2. Per the germline V gene, CDR1 is ENHRY and CDR2 is SYGVKD. J was trimmed by 6 bases and V by 5 bases; bases with no gene match: 12. This CDR3 is 15 amino acids long. The CDR3 loop is CAISSTDSGGGEQYF. The CDR3 nucleotides are TGTGCCATCAGTTCCACCGACAGCGGGGGAGGCGAGCAGTACTTC.

The gene calls are TRBV9 and TRBJ2-7; the D call may be TRBD1 or TRBD2 (5 bases each). V lost 3 bases and J lost 6, with 16 bases in between. This CDR3 has 14 amino acids. In germline, CDR1 is SGDLS, CDR2 YYNGEE. The CDR3 loop is CASSAGTGPLEQYF. The DNA of the CDR3 is TGTGCCAGCAGCGCCGGGACGGGTCCCCTCGAGCAGTACTTC.

The rearrangement uses TRBV10-3 and TRBJ2-3, with a tentative D call TRBD2 (5 bases). The CDR3 consists of 18 residues. The germline CDR1 and CDR2 sequences are ENHRY and SYGVKD. The ends were cut back, 3 bases at V and 0 bases at J, with 19 bases in the middle. The chain's CDR3 is CAISDKPGGAASTDTQYF. Here the CDR3 DNA reads TGTGCCATCAGTGACAAGCCAGGAGGAGCAGCTAGCACAGATACGCAGTATTTT.

The chain links TRBV6-5 to TRBJ2-1; 9 bases are a match to TRBD2. With V trimmed by 6 bases and J by 6 bases, 9 bases remained unmatched. The CDR3 loop spans 15 amino acids. CDR1 and CDR2 from the germline V gene are MNHEY and SVGAGI. CDR3 amino acids: CASSPFSGRGNEQFF. CDR3 in DNA: TGTGCCAGCAGCCCCTTTAGCGGGAGAGGCAATGAGCAGTTCTTC.

V and J are TRBV5-1 and TRBJ2-1, with 7 bases identical to TRBD1. The V segment lost 4 bases and the J segment 3 bases; nucleotides outside the gene matches: 1. Germline-derived CDR1 and CDR2 are SGHRS and YFSETQ. The CDR3 totals 13 residues. Written as DNA, the CDR3 is TGCGCCAGCAGCCGGGACAGCTACAATGAGCAGTTCTTC. Translation gives CASSRDSYNEQFF.

The rearrangement links TRBV7-3 to TRBJ2-5, with D perhaps given as TRBD1 or TRBD2 (5 bases each). The V end lost 2 bases, the J end lost 3 bases, and 7 bases lay between the germline ends. Germline values: CDR1 SGHTA, CDR2 FQGTGA. CDR3 length: 13 amino acids. DNA for the CDR3: TGTGCCAGCAGCTTAGGGGGAGAAGAGACCCAGTACTTC. Amino acid sequence: CASSLGGEETQYF.

The V gene is TRBV5-4, the J gene TRBJ2-1, with D perhaps TRBD2 (6 bases). CDR3 length: 16 amino acids. Trimming took 4 bases from V and 0 from J, leaving 14 bases between them. Germline CDR1 is SGHNT and CDR2 is YYREEE (reference sequence). The CDR3 here is CASSQGGESSYNEQFF. The CDR3 DNA reads as TGTGCCAGCAGCCAAGGAGGGGAGAGCTCCTACAATGAGCAGTTCTTC.

Of note for this clone: The same CDR3 arises from other DNA sequences in this sample as well. The gene calls are TRBV6-5 and TRBJ1-1, with D possibly being TRBD1 (5 bases). The CDR3 contains 13 residues. The V gene lost 2 bases and the J gene lost 6 bases, with 10 bases spanning the gap. Per the germline V gene, CDR1 is MNHEY and CDR2 is SVGAGI. The CDR3 region is CASSYPGGAEAFF. The CDR3 coding sequence is TGTGCCAGCAGTTACCCCGGGGGGGCTGAAGCTTTCTTT.